Below, 15 T cell receptor beta chains from the same sample are listed, as sequenced in a study of T cells in Graves' hyperthyroidism and ophthalmopathy. The TCR beta CDR3 regions underwent amplification using RNA transcripts as the source. The primer set for the first-round RT-PCR of the TCR CDR3 was HTBI. Via MiXCR, TCRdb re-called the multiplex PCR reads, giving one row per CDR3 protein. The data hold some 620,000 distinct CDR3 sequences, with 15% to 20% observed a single time. The sample was blood. The receptors were gathered from a woman aged 25 to 39 with Graves' hyperthyroidism.

This clonotype was seen at least ten times. The chain is built from TRBV5-8 and TRBJ1-1; the D is unclear. The CDR3 has 12 amino acids. Germline values: CDR1 SGHTS, CDR2 YDEGEE. V lost 8 bases to trimming and J lost 1 base, with 9 bases between them. Written as DNA, the CDR3 is TGTGCCAGAATACAGACGAACACTGAAGCTTTCTTT. Protein: CARIQTNTEAFF. Based on the CDR3 plus reference TRBV5-8 and TRBJ1-1, the full variable domain is EAGVTQSPTHLIKTRGQQATLRCSPISGHTSVYWYQQALGLGLQFLLWYDEGEERNRGNFPPRFSGRQFPNYSSELNVNALELEDSALYLCARIQTNTEAFFGQGTRLTVV.

The chain has TRBV28 and TRBJ1-2, with D unclear. The CDR3 consists of 16 residues. Per germline, CDR1 MDHEN and CDR2 SYDVKM. V lost 5 bases and J 2 bases, leaving 18 bases between the germline ends. CDR3 coding DNA: TGTGCCAGCAGTCCCTACACCGGGAGCCAAAACTATGGCTACACCTTC. Translating gives CASSPYTGSQNYGYTF.

V usage is TRBV3-1 and J usage is TRBJ2-1; 11 bases match TRBD2. Germline lookup yields CDR1 LGHDT and CDR2 YNNKEL (reference sequence). The CDR3 totals 16 residues. Unmatched junction bases numbered 2, after V lost 1 base and J lost 3 bases. The CDR3 here is CASSQGGLAGYNEQFF. For the CDR3, the DNA is TGTGCCAGCAGCCAAGGAGGACTAGCGGGCTACAATGAGCAGTTCTTC.

This clonotype occurred many times. The genes are TRBV12-3 or TRBV12-4 and TRBJ2-1; tentative D call: TRBD1 (6 bases). The ends were cut back, 6 bases at V and 7 bases at J, with 16 bases in the middle. This CDR3 region has 14 residues. DNA for the CDR3: TGTGCCAGCAGGCCCGCAGGGGTAGCGAATGAGCAGTTCTTC. Protein: CASRPAGVANEQFF.

This clonotype was detected many times. This chain joins TRBV11-2 and TRBJ2-3, with D perhaps matching TRBD1 or TRBD2 (5 bases each). Germline V gives CDR1 SGHAT, CDR2 FQNNGV. Trimming left V 3 bases short and J 0 bases short, with 19 bases between. The CDR3 is 18 residues long. The CDR3 is CASSLGEFWRSSTDTQYF. The CDR3 DNA follows: TGTGCCAGCAGCTTGGGGGAATTCTGGCGGTCTAGCACAGATACGCAGTATTTT.

The chain carries TRBV11-1 and TRBJ2-7, with D perhaps TRBD1 or TRBD2 (6 bases each). Between the trimmed V and J ends, which lost 8 bases and 0 bases, there was a span of 35 bases. The germline CDR1 and CDR2 sequences are SGHAT and FQDESV (reference sequence). This CDR3 is built from 21 residues. CDR3 DNA sequence: TGTGCCAGCCCGATCCCTTGGCGGGACAATCCCTGTGGACCCTGCTCCTACGAGCAGTACGTC. Translated: CASPIPWRDNPCGPCSYEQYV.

This clonotype was recorded many times. The CDR3 DNA follows: TGTGCCAGCAGCTTAGTTGTGTTGGCCTACGAGCAGTACTTC. Amino acids: CASSLVVLAYEQYF. The chain employs TRBV11-2 and TRBJ2-7; no clear D. The germline CDR1 and CDR2 sequences are SGHAT and FQNNGV. Deletions cut 1 base from V and 2 bases from J, with 9 bases between. The CDR3 runs to 14 residues.

V gene TRBV20-1 combines with J gene TRBJ2-2; TRBD2 matches 8 bases. The CDR3 loop spans 18 amino acids. The V gene's germline CDR1 is DFQATT and CDR2 SNEGSKA (reference sequence). J gave up 6 bases and V 0 bases, and 15 bases lay outside the gene matches. CDR3 coding DNA: TGCAGTGCTAGAGATAAGCGGAGCGGGAGTAGAGTCGCCGGGGAGCTGTTTTTT. Protein sequence: CSARDKRSGSRVAGELFF.

The chain uses TRBV9 and TRBJ1-2; D is unclear. V was cut by 3 bases and J by 6 bases, with 15 bases left in between. The CDR3 runs 14 residues. CDR1 and CDR2 (germline): SGDLS, YYNGEE. The DNA for the CDR3 is TGTGCCAGCAGCGGAACAGACCACAATGATGGCTACACCTTC. Translation: CASSGTDHNDGYTF.

This clonotype appeared many times. The CDR3 nucleotides are TGTGCCAGCAGTTACGAAGGGACACGCAATGAAAAACTGTTTTTT. Translation gives CASSYEGTRNEKLFF. The rearrangement links TRBV6-2 or TRBV6-3 to TRBJ1-4; D may be TRBD1 (6 bases). V lost 2 bases, J lost 5 bases, and 12 bases lay in between. Germline V lookup: CDR1 MNHEY, CDR2 SVGEGT. The length of the CDR3 is 15 residues.

This clonotype was seen once. The chain joins TRBV27 to TRBJ2-1; perhaps TRBD1 as D (6 bases). The CDR3 is 18 residues long. In germline, CDR1 is MNHEY, CDR2 SMNVEV (reference sequence). V was pared by 3 bases and J by 3 bases, with 21 bases between. The CDR3 spells CASSFETGPSPYYNEQFF. DNA of the CDR3: TGTGCCAGCAGTTTTGAGACAGGCCCTTCCCCCTACTACAATGAGCAGTTCTTC.

This sequence joins TRBV14 and TRBJ2-5; D is unresolved. CDR1 is SGHDN and CDR2 is FVKESK in the germline V gene. Trimming took off 0 bases at V and 5 bases at J, with 16 bases between the two ends. The CDR3 length is 16 residues. This CDR3 is CASSQDLNTLRETQYF. The CDR3 DNA reads TGTGCCAGCAGCCAAGATCTTAACACTCTGAGGGAGACCCAGTACTTC.

The V gene is TRBV12-3 or TRBV12-4, the J gene TRBJ2-7; 10 bases are shared with TRBD2. The CDR3 length is 17 residues. J gave up 0 bases and V 6 bases, and 11 bases lay outside the gene matches. This CDR3 reads CASSVRLAGGSSYEQYF. The CDR3 nucleotides read TGTGCCAGCAGCGTCAGACTAGCGGGTGGCAGCTCCTACGAGCAGTACTTC.

This clonotype has only a few counts. V is TRBV9 and J is TRBJ1-1; D unclear. Germline assignment: CDR1 SGDLS and CDR2 YYNGEE. CDR3 size: 14 residues. The germline V and J ends were trimmed by 1 base and 4 bases, with 11 bases remaining between them. The CDR3 DNA reads TGTGCCAGCAGCGTAACGGGAGGGTTCACTGAAGCTTTCTTT. Encoded protein: CASSVTGGFTEAFF. Full variable domain (outside the CDR3, taken from reference TRBV9 and TRBJ1-1): DSGVTQTPKHLITATGQRVTLRCSPRSGDLSVYWYQQSLDQGLQFLIQYYNGEERAKGNILERFSAQQFPDLHSELNLSSLELGDSALYFCASSVTGGFTEAFFGQGTRLTVV.

Points on this clonotype: A much larger clone lies one base from this, so it may be a read error. The chain uses TRBV7-2 and TRBJ2-7; 7 bases are shared with TRBD2. Per germline, CDR1 SGHTA and CDR2 FQGNSA. The CDR3 sequence is 14 residues long. The V and J ends lost 2 bases and 7 bases, in that order; junction bases with no gene match: 8. The DNA of the CDR3 is TGTGCCAGCAGCTTATGGCTAACCGGGGGGGAGCAGTACTTC. This sequence encodes CASSLWLTGGEQYF.